This TCR beta chain originates from a study of cytomegalovirus exposure and HLA in healthy donors. It was with 60 Vbeta and 13 Jbeta primers that the PCR ran. Sequenced by immunoSEQ multiplex PCR; TCRdb stores in-frame clones only, minus some. The data show about 190,000 clones, about four fifths seen once. This clone was observed a handful of times. There are 15 residues in the CDR3. CDR1 is KGHSH and CDR2 is LQKENI in the germline V gene. Trimming removed 3 bases at V and 8 bases at J, with 16 bases between. This receptor was identified in a woman in her thirties in good health and CMV-seropositive. Sample: PBMCs. The chain has TRBV18 and TRBJ1-4; D gene ambiguous. CDR3 nucleotides: TGTGCCAGCTCACCTCCTAGCGGGAGTCGGGAAAAACTGTTTTTT. This sequence encodes CASSPPSGSREKLFF.